The entry below gives a single TCR beta chain sequence along with its context. What it recognizes is unknown. The data were obtained in a study of vaccination effects on CD4 cells after COVID-19. Overall study: Both of the two convalescent patients gave a sample, one 16 days and one a week before vaccination.

Before sequencing took place, the ViraFEST assay used viral peptide pools to expand antigen-specific CD4+ T cells. Following a roughly 11-day culture, CD4+ T cells were purified. Sometime from March through December 2020, the person acquired a SARS-CoV-2 infection that PCR confirmed. The culture medium for 2 million or so PBMC per well included around 9 IU/ml IL-2 and roughly 10 ug/ml peptides. The table came from immunoSEQ multiplex PCR; TCRdb's copy has only in-frame clones and leaves some out. Of around 20,000 clones listed, nearly 75% are singletons. Overall study results and limits: Infection-derived and vaccine-derived clones contracted markedly late after vaccination. New vaccine-induced clones dominated convalescents' post-vaccine spike-reactive clones.

J lost 0 bases, V lost 3 bases, and 10 bases had no gene match. Germline lookup yields CDR1 DFQATT and CDR2 SNEGSKA (reference sequence). The CDR3 runs to 16 residues. The rearrangement links TRBV20-1 to TRBJ1-1; 7 bases match TRBD1. This sequence was found in a human donor who had a prior SARS-CoV-2 infection. This specimen consisted of CD4+ T cells from PBMCs cultured with a peptide pool, obtained before COVID-19 vaccination. CDR3 sequence reads: CSASRQGLILNTEAFF. The CDR3 DNA reads as TGCAGTGCTAGTCGACAGGGTTTGATTCTGAACACTGAAGCTTTCTTT.